These T cell receptor beta chains were read from a single sample in a study of blood T cell repertoires in COVID-19. Generated by immunoSEQ multiplex PCR, the TCRdb table keeps only in-frame clones and is missing some. The table records tens of thousands of clones, approximately 88% of them present only once. Sequencing was carried out using peripheral blood. These receptors were collected from a human donor in a cohort sampled during active COVID-19. CDR3s include the opening cysteine and the closing phenylalanine or tryptophan. The size of a clone is reported for some rows only, either as once, few or many, or as a class for expanded clones.

clone size: NA
V gene: TRBV3-1/TRBV3-2
CDR3 protein: CASSHPRQVTEAFF

clone size: NA
V gene: TRBV28
CDR3 protein: CASRKPGHDTEAFF

clone size: NA
V gene: TRBV2
CDR3 protein: CASSPRGFYGYTF

clone size: many
V gene: TRBV29-1
CDR3 protein: CSVEPATSGGETQYF

clone size: NA
V gene: TRBV23-1
CDR3 protein: CASSQIGWARPSGANVLTF

clone size: NA
V gene: TRBV20-1
CDR3 protein: CSAEGRDTQYF

clone size: NA
V gene: TRBV2
CDR3 protein: CASTPKGANSYEQYF

clone size: NA
V gene: TRBV19
CDR3 protein: CASSISSGNTDTQYF

clone size: NA
V gene: TRBV5-4
CDR3 protein: CASSSRGGREETQYF

clone size: NA
V gene: TRBV18
CDR3 protein: CASSPLAGSGTGELFF

clone size: NA
V gene: TRBV14
CDR3 protein: CASSQESFYGYTF

clone size: NA
V gene: TRBV19
CDR3 protein: CASTPYYSNQPQHF

clone size: NA
V gene: TRBV28
CDR3 protein: CASRRQGNTGELFF

clone size: few
V gene: TRBV4-1
CDR3 protein: CASSQEPPTGTGDSPLHF

clone size: NA
V gene: TRBV5-1
CDR3 protein: CASSLDSSGNTIYF

clone size: few
V gene: TRBV9
CDR3 protein: CASSIERASYNEQFF

clone size: NA
V gene: TRBV19
CDR3 protein: CASSQDRGNQPQHF

clone size: NA
V gene: TRBV30
CDR3 protein: CAWSGQGPIRGNQPQHF

clone size: NA
V gene: TRBV24-1
CDR3 protein: CATSDSVSGETQYF

clone size: NA
V gene: TRBV7-2
CDR3 protein: CASSLNGAVPDTQYF

clone size: NA
V gene: TRBV5-4
CDR3 protein: CASSLGPRVGSSYEQYF

clone size: NA
V gene: TRBV2
CDR3 protein: CASKGDTGSGNTIYF

clone size: NA
V gene: TRBV5-4
CDR3 protein: CASSTAGTANTEAFF

clone size: NA
V gene: TRBV7-9
CDR3 protein: CASSFLAAYNEQFF

clone size: NA
V gene: TRBV6-2/TRBV6-3
CDR3 protein: CASSYSFSSGANVLTF

clone size: NA
V gene: TRBV5-1
CDR3 protein: CASTGTSGGAVGNEQFF

clone size: NA
V gene: TRBV18
CDR3 protein: CASSPPGQGGAGELFF

clone size: NA
V gene: TRBV6-5
CDR3 protein: CASRADRQSNSPLHF

clone size: few
V gene: TRBV5-8
CDR3 protein: CASTRRGGSNQPQHF

clone size: NA
V gene: TRBV5-1
CDR3 protein: CASSVLAIETQYF

clone size: NA
V gene: TRBV5-1
CDR3 protein: CASSSTGTSGDKGETQYF